The T cell receptor (beta chain) under discussion was sequenced for a study of ipilimumab plus nivolumab after autologous stem cell transplantation. Study details: The DLBCL group included primary refractory and relapsed cases.

Only in-frame clones appear in the TCRdb table, and some are missing; sequencing was by immunoSEQ multiplex PCR. The sample lists 15,000 to 20,000 clones, about 81% occurring once. Germline values: CDR1 SGHDT, CDR2 YYEEEE. The CDR3 extends over 13 amino acids. V lost 3 bases, J lost 12 bases, and 19 bases lay in between. This sequence originates from a male donor with diffuse large B-cell lymphoma. This specimen consisted of PBMCs, obtained in a trial of ipilimumab plus nivolumab as post-transplant consolidation. The chain couples TRBV5-6 to TRBJ2-7; weak D call: TRBD1 (5 bases). The chain's CDR3 is CASSSNGAAPWYF. The CDR3 bases are TGTGCCAGCAGCTCCAATGGGGCGGCCCCATGGTACTTC.